The entry below gives a single T cell receptor beta chain sequence along with its context. The record originates from a study of shared clonotypes between healthy human individuals. This CDR3 comprises 15 residues. Looked up from germline, CDR1 is SGHTS and CDR2 is YDEGEE. Trimming pared 4 bases from V and 1 base from J, leaving 13 bases between. Sequencing was performed with immunoSEQ multiplex PCR; in TCRdb, only in-frame clones are kept and a portion is missing. Of around 1.1 million clones in the sample, 60% to 80% were seen once. J is TRBJ2-3 and V is TRBV5-8; D may be TRBD2 (5 bases). The sample consisted of memory CD4+ T cells from PBMCs. Subset specified: CD45RA-negative fraction. The source is a young man in good health. Some clones in this sample may be carry-over from other donors' samples. CDR3 loop: CASSPRLPRTDTQYF. The CDR3 DNA follows: TGTGCCAGCAGCCCAAGACTACCCCGCACAGATACGCAGTATTTT.